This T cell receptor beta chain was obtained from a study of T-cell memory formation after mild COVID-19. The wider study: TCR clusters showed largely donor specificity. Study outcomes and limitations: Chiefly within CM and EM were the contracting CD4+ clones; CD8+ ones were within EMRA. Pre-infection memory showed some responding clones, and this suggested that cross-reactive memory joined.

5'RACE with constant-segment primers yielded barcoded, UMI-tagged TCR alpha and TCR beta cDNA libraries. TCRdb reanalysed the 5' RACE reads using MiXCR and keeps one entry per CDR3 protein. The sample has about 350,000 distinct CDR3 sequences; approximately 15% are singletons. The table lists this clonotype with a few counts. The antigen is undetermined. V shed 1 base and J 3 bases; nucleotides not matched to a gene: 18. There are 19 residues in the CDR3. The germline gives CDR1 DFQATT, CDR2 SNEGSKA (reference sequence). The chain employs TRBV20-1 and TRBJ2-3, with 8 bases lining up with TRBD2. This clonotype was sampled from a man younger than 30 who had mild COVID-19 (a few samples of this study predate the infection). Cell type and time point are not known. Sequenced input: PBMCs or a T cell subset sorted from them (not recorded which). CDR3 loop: CSARGPPTRRGGRTDTQYF. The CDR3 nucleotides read TGCAGTGCTAGAGGCCCCCCCACAAGACGGGGGGGCCGAACAGATACGCAGTATTTT.